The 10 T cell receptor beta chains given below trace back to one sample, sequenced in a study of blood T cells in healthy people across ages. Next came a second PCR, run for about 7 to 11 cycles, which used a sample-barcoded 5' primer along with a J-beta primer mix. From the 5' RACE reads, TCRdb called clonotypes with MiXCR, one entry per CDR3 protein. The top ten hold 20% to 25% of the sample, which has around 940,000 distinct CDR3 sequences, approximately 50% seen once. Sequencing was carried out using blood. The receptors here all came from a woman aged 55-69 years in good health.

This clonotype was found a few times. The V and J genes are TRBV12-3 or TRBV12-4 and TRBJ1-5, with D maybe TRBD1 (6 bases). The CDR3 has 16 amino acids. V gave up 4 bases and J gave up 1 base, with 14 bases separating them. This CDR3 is CASSSTFGQSNQPQHF. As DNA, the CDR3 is TGTGCCAGCAGTTCAACCTTCGGACAGAGCAATCAGCCCCAGCATTTT.

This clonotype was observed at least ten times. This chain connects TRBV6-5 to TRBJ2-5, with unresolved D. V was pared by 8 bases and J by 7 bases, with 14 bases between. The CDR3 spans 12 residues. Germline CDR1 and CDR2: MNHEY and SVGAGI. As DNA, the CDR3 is TGTGCCAGCGGCATCCCCCTCTCGACCCAGTACTTC. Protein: CASGIPLSTQYF.

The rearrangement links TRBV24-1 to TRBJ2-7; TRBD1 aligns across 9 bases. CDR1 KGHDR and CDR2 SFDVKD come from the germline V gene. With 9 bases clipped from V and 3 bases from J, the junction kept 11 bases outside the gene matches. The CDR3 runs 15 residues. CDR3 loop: CATGEIRQGVYEQYF. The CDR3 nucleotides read TGTGCCACCGGCGAAATCAGACAGGGGGTCTACGAGCAGTACTTC.

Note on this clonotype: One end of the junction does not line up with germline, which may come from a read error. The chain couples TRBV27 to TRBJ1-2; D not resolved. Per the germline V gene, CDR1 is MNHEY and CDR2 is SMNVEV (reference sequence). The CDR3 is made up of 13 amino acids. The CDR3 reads CASSFGTDYGCTF. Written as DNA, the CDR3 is TGTGCCAGCAGTTTTGGCACCGACTATGGCTGCACCTTC.

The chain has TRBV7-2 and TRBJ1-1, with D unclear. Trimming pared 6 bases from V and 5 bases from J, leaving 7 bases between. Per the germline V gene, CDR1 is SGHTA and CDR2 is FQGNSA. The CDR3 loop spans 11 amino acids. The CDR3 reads CASSHGTEAFF. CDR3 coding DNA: TGTGCCAGCAGTCACGGGACTGAAGCTTTCTTT.

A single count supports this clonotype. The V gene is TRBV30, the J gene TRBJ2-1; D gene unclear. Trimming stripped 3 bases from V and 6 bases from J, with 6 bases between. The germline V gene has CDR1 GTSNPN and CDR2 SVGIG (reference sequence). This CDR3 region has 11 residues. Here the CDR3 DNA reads TGTGCCTGGAGCAAGATCAATGAGCAGTTCTTC. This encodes CAWSKINEQFF.

CDR3 amino acids: CASSFGLAGESYEQYF. CDR3 sequence (DNA): TGCGCCAGCAGCTTTGGACTAGCGGGAGAGTCCTACGAGCAGTACTTC. The chain is built from TRBV5-1 and TRBJ2-7; 13 bases are a match to TRBD2. The junction had 3 bases not matched to a gene; V was cut back by 2 bases and J by 1 base. This CDR3 is 16 amino acids long. Germline loops: CDR1 SGHRS, CDR2 YFSETQ.

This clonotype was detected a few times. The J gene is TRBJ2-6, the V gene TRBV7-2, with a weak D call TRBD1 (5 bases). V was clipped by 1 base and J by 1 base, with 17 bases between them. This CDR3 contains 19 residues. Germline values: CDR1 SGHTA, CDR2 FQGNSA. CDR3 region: CASSLVPRVSLSGANVLTF. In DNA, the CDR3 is TGTGCCAGCAGCTTAGTTCCCAGGGTCTCTCTTTCTGGGGCCAACGTCCTGACTTTC.

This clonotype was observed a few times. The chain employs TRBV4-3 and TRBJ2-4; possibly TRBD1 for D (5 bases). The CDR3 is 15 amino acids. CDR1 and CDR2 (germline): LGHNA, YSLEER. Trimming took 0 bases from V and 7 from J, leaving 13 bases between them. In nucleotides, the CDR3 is TGCGCCAGCAGCCAAGAGTGGGGCAGGATGAACATTCAGTACTTC. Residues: CASSQEWGRMNIQYF.

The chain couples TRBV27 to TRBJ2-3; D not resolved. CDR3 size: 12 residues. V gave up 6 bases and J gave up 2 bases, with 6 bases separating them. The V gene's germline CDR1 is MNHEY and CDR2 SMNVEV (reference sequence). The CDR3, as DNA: TGTGCCAGCAGAGACCCCACAGATACGCAGTATTTT. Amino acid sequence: CASRDPTDTQYF.